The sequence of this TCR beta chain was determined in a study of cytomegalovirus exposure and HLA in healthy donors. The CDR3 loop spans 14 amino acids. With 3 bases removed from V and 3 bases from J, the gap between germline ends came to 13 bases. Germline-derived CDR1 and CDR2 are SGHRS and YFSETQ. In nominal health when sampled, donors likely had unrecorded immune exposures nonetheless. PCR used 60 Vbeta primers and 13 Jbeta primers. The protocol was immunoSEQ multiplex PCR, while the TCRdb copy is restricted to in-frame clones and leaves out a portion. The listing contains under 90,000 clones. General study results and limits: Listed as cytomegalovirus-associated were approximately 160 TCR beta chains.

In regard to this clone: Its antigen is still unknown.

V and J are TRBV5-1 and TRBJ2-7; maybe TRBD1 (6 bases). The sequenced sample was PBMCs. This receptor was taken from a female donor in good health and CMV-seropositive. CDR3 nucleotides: TGCGCCAGCAGCTCCGGACAGATTGGCTACGAGCAGTACTTC. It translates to CASSSGQIGYEQYF.